The 25 T cell receptor beta chains given below trace back to one sample, sequenced in a study of shared clonotypes between healthy human individuals. The repertoire was sequenced with immunoSEQ multiplex PCR; TCRdb's copy has only in-frame clones and lacks some. This table has 97,000 or so clones, around half appearing once. The sample comprised PBMCs. Receptor source: a woman aged 35 to 49 in good health. Some clones in this sample may be carry-over from other donors' samples.

The rearrangement links TRBV9 to TRBJ2-5; possibly TRBD1 for D (6 bases). Germline V gene sequence: CDR1 SGDLS, CDR2 YYNGEE. The CDR3 sequence is 16 residues long. Deletions cut 0 bases from V and 5 bases from J, with 17 bases between. The CDR3 is CASSVGQGFRGETQYF. The CDR3 DNA reads as TGTGCCAGCAGCGTAGGGCAGGGGTTCCGAGGGGAGACCCAGTACTTC. Based on the CDR3 plus reference TRBV9 and TRBJ2-5, the full variable domain is DSGVTQTPKHLITATGQRVTLRCSPRSGDLSVYWYQQSLDQGLQFLIQYYNGEERAKGNILERFSAQQFPDLHSELNLSSLELGDSALYFCASSVGQGFRGETQYFGPGTRLLVL.

The rearrangement uses TRBV7-3 and TRBJ1-6; TRBD1 matches 7 bases. Germline trimming cut 6 bases from V and 7 bases from J; bases unmatched to any gene: 9. The CDR3 runs to 15 residues. Germline V gives CDR1 SGHTA, CDR2 FQGTGA. The DNA of the CDR3 is TGTGCCAGCAGTTCTGGGGGACAGCCGAATTCACCCCTCCACTTT. As protein: CASSSGGQPNSPLHF.

The chain is built from TRBV6-5 and TRBJ1-1, with a tentative D call TRBD1 (6 bases). Per the germline V gene, CDR1 is MNHEY and CDR2 is SVGAGI. This CDR3 has 14 amino acids. Trimming took 4 bases from V and 5 from J, leaving 14 bases between them. CDR3 amino acids: CASSSGRGGTEAFF. The CDR3 nucleotides read TGTGCCAGCAGTTCGGGCAGGGGAGGAACTGAAGCTTTCTTT.

The sample holds many counts of this clone. The chain has TRBV25-1 and TRBJ2-7; D perhaps matches TRBD1 (5 bases). CDR1 is MGHDK, CDR2 SYGVNS, per germline. The CDR3 has 14 residues. V gave up 3 bases and J gave up 9 bases, with 18 bases separating them. CDR3 amino acids: CASSDSKGARWQYF. For the CDR3, the DNA is TGTGCCAGCAGTGACAGTAAAGGGGCCAGGTGGCAGTACTTC.

The chain uses TRBV11-2 and TRBJ2-5; D might be TRBD1 (5 bases). The J call may be wrong; the DNA end is better matched by TRBJ2-7. This CDR3 has 13 residues. Germline CDR1 is SGHAT and CDR2 is FQNNGV. The CDR3 sequence is CASSLGSGFEQYF. In nucleotides, the CDR3 is TGTGCCAGCAGCTTAGGGTCAGGGTTCGAGCAGTACTTC.

The chain recombines TRBV9 with TRBJ1-1; no clear D gene. Germline loops: CDR1 SGDLS, CDR2 YYNGEE. CDR3 length: 14 residues. Trimming took off 3 bases at V and 8 bases at J, with 17 bases between the two ends. CDR3 residues: CASSAPGPRAEAFF. Written as DNA, the CDR3 is TGTGCCAGCAGCGCCCCGGGTCCAAGGGCGGAAGCTTTCTTT.

About this clone: The junction departs from the called germline gene at one end, perhaps through a read error. The chain combines TRBV7-2 with TRBJ2-7; tentative D call: TRBD2 (5 bases). Germline CDR1 reads SGHTA; CDR2 reads FQGNSA. This CDR3 region has 13 residues. The CDR3 reads CASSQLVGYEQYF. CDR3 in DNA: TGCGCCAGCAGCCAACTAGTGGGGTACGAGCAGTACTTC.

The rearrangement links TRBV4-2 to TRBJ2-7; D assignment may be TRBD1 or TRBD2 (6 bases each). The J call is uncertain, as TRBJ2-5 better fits the DNA end. Germline loops: CDR1 LGHNA, CDR2 YNFKEQ. This CDR3 spans 17 amino acids. The CDR3: CASSQGKGGGTQETQYF. Here the CDR3 DNA reads TGTGCCAGCAGCCAAGGGAAGGGTGGCGGGACACAAGAGACCCAGTACTTC.

This chain uses TRBV5-8 with TRBJ1-2, with TRBD1 matching over 7 bases. Looked up from germline, CDR1 is SGHTS and CDR2 is YDEGEE. The CDR3 sequence is 18 residues long. Trimming removed 4 bases from V and 4 bases from J; junction bases left unmatched: 19. The CDR3, as DNA: TGTGCCAGCAGCCACGCCACCCCTGACAGGGTTCCTGGCTATGGCTACACCTTC. The encoded protein is CASSHATPDRVPGYGYTF.

The J gene is TRBJ2-7, the V gene TRBV4-2, with D unclear. Trimming took 1 base from V and 5 from J, leaving 12 bases between them. The germline gives CDR1 LGHNA, CDR2 YNFKEQ. The CDR3 spans 14 residues. CDR3 bases: TGTGCCAGCAGCCAAGGGATCCAGTCGGACGAGCAGTACTTC. It codes for CASSQGIQSDEQYF.

As regards this clone: A far more abundant clone sits one base away, making this likely a read error. The sample carries other DNA sequences with the same CDR3. The chain combines TRBV7-8 with TRBJ1-3; no reliable D call. Trimming stripped 5 bases from V and 0 bases from J, with 11 bases between. Germline CDR1 SGHVS, CDR2 FQNEAQ. The CDR3 loop spans 15 amino acids. CDR3 in DNA: TGTGCCAGCAGCCTAGAGCTCAGCTCTGGAAACACCATATATTTT. Protein sequence: CASSLELSSGNTIYF.

V gene TRBV5-4 combines with J gene TRBJ2-5, with 9 nucleotides matching TRBD2. Germline CDR1 reads SGHNT; CDR2 reads YYREEE (reference sequence). This CDR3 is 16 amino acids long. V was clipped by 1 base and J by 1 base; unmatched bases: 5. CDR3 in DNA: TGTGCCAGCAGCTTGTTGGCTAGCGGGGCCCAAGAGACCCAGTACTTC. Residues: CASSLLASGAQETQYF.

The chain uses TRBV7-9 and TRBJ1-6; TRBD1 aligns across 7 bases. Germline loops: CDR1 SEHNR, CDR2 FQNEAQ (reference sequence). The CDR3 runs 15 residues. V was pared by 5 bases and J by 7 bases, with 8 bases of the junction left unmatched. CDR3 nucleotides: TGTGCCAGCAGCCTAAGGGACAGTCCGAATTCACCCCTCCACTTT. This codes for CASSLRDSPNSPLHF.

This clone was observed a few times. A much larger clone is a single base away; this may be a read error. CDR3 DNA: TGTGCCAGCAGTCGGGACTCCCAAGAGACCCGGTACTTC. As protein: CASSRDSQETRYF. This chain uses TRBV28 with TRBJ2-5; perhaps TRBD2 as D (6 bases). There are 13 residues in the CDR3. Germline CDR1 reads MDHEN; CDR2 reads SYDVKM.

The rearrangement links TRBV30 to TRBJ1-5; D is possibly TRBD1 (5 bases). The germline gives CDR1 GTSNPN, CDR2 SVGIG (reference sequence). V lost 5 bases, J lost 2 bases, and 7 bases lay in between. The CDR3 runs 12 residues. The DNA for the CDR3 is TGTGCCTGGGCGGGGGGCAATCAGCCCCAGCATTTT. Translating it yields CAWAGGNQPQHF.

Concerning this clone: A much larger clone lies one base from this, so it may be a read error. This same CDR3 is encoded by further DNA sequences in the sample. The CDR3 nucleotides read TGTGCCAGCAGCTTAACAGGGAACACTGAAGCTTTCTTT. Protein: CASSLTGNTEAFF. The V and J genes are TRBV7-3 and TRBJ1-1; D gene unclear. V gave up 0 bases and J gave up 1 base, with 3 bases separating them. Germline CDR1 reads SGHTA; CDR2 reads FQGTGA. The CDR3 is 13 amino acids.

The sample holds many counts of this clone. The V gene is TRBV29-1, the J gene TRBJ2-1, with 13 bases identical to TRBD2. This CDR3 has 12 residues. Per the germline V gene, CDR1 is SQVTM and CDR2 is ANQGSEA. V trimming: 7 bases; J trimming: 9 bases; junction bases outside the gene matches: 3. CDR3 sequence reads: CSGTSGSREQFF. The CDR3 DNA is TGCAGCGGGACTAGCGGGAGTCGTGAGCAGTTCTTC.

Turning to this clone: A far larger clone is a single base away, which makes a read error likely. V is TRBV29-1 and J is TRBJ2-3, with D perhaps TRBD1 or TRBD2 (7 bases each). V was cut by 2 bases and J by 8 bases, with 14 bases left in between. This CDR3 is 13 amino acids long. Germline lookup yields CDR1 SQVTM and CDR2 ANQGSEA. Here the CDR3 DNA reads TGCAGCGTTGAACAGGGGGGAGGGGGTACGCAGTATTTT. As protein: CSVEQGGGGTQYF.

At least ten counts were recorded for this clone. The chain employs TRBV4-1 and TRBJ1-2; D gene ambiguous. The germline V and J ends were trimmed by 4 bases and 8 bases, with 11 bases remaining between them. This CDR3 contains 12 residues. Germline V gene lookup returns CDR1 MGHRA and CDR2 YSYEKL. Written as DNA, the CDR3 is TGCGCCAGCAGCCGAGACATGAGGGGCTACACCTTC. Its translation: CASSRDMRGYTF.

This chain connects TRBV7-9 to TRBJ1-1, with D tentatively TRBD1 (5 bases). This CDR3 has 15 amino acids. V lost 3 bases and J 1 base, leaving 12 bases between the germline ends. CDR1 and CDR2 from the germline V gene are SEHNR and FQNEAQ (reference sequence). In DNA form, the CDR3 reads TGTGCCAGCAGCTTGTTTGGGGGGACGAACACTGAAGCTTTCTTT. It translates to CASSLFGGTNTEAFF.

This clone was seen at least ten times. The CDR3 DNA reads TGCGCCAGCAGCCTGGCTGCCGGCACAGATACGCAGTATTTT. As protein: CASSLAAGTDTQYF. The J gene is TRBJ2-3, the V gene TRBV4-3; D is undetermined. Trimming took 4 bases from V and 1 from J, leaving 9 bases between them. The CDR3 loop spans 14 amino acids. From germline, CDR1 is LGHNA and CDR2 YSLEER.

The chain employs TRBV25-1 and TRBJ1-3; 10 bases are a match to TRBD1. Trimming cost V 4 bases and J 4 bases; bases outside gene matches: 4. This CDR3 is built from 15 residues. Per the germline V gene, CDR1 is MGHDK and CDR2 is SYGVNS. CDR3 DNA: TGTGCCAGCAGTGTGGGACAGGGGTTCGGAAACACCATATATTTT. This translates into CASSVGQGFGNTIYF.

In the case of this clone: It differs at one base from a far larger clone, so likely a read error. The chain carries TRBV19 and TRBJ1-2, with D possibly TRBD1 on 6 matching bases. CDR3 length: 12 residues. Per the germline V gene, CDR1 is LNHDA and CDR2 is SQIVND (reference sequence). The CDR3 DNA reads as TGTGCCAGTAGTGGGGGCAGCTATGGCTACGCCTTC. It codes for CASSGGSYGYAF. Complete variable domain (other parts from reference TRBV19 and TRBJ1-2): DGGITQSPKYLFRKEGQNVTLSCEQNLNHDAMYWYRQDPGQGLRLIYYSQIVNDFQKGDIAEGYSVSREKKESFPLTVTSAQKNPTAFYLCASSGGSYGYAFGSGTRLTVV.

A single count supports this clone. This likely came from a read error, as a far larger clone is one base away. The CDR3 region is CASSEAGYPYEQYF. DNA of the CDR3: TGTGCCAGCAGTGAGGCAGGTTATCCCTACGAGCAGTACTTC. This chain uses TRBV13 with TRBJ2-7; no clear D gene. Per the germline V gene, CDR1 is PRHDT and CDR2 is FYEKMQ (reference sequence). This CDR3 comprises 14 residues. The V and J ends lost 6 bases and 2 bases respectively, with 14 bases between them. Based on the CDR3 plus reference TRBV13 and TRBJ2-7, the full variable domain is AAGVIQSPRHLIKEKRETATLKCYPIPRHDTVYWYQQGPGQDPQFLISFYEKMQSDKGSIPDRFSAQQFSDYHSELNMSSLELGDSALYFCASSEAGYPYEQYFGPGTRLTVT.

This clone was seen a single time. The V and J genes are TRBV7-9 and TRBJ2-5, with TRBD1 matching 11 bases. The length of the CDR3 is 16 residues. CDR1 and CDR2 (germline): SEHNR, FQNEAQ (reference sequence). V lost 3 bases and J lost 4; bases outside the gene matches: 7. The CDR3 reads CASSFFGTGGLETQYF. The CDR3 DNA is TGTGCCAGCAGCTTCTTCGGGACAGGGGGGTTAGAGACCCAGTACTTC. The complete variable domain, with remaining parts taken from reference TRBV7-9 and TRBJ2-5, reads DTGVSQNPRHKITKRGQNVTFRCDPISEHNRLYWYRQTLGQGPEFLTYFQNEAQLEKSRLLSDRFSAERPKGSFSTLEIQRTEQGDSAMYLCASSFFGTGGLETQYFGPGTRLLVL.